This T cell receptor (beta chain) was recovered during a study of T cells and Merkel cell carcinoma outcomes. General study results and limits: Merkel cell carcinoma outcomes were reportedly predicted by repertoire and T-cell density.

A remark on this clone: Its antigen is currently unknown.

TCRdb's copy holds only in-frame clones and misses some; the assay was immunoSEQ multiplex PCR. The sample lists fewer than 25,000 clones; roughly 87% were seen once. Germline assignment: CDR1 SGHTA and CDR2 FQGTGA. Between the trimmed V and J ends, which lost 5 bases and 5 bases, there was a span of 12 bases. The CDR3 is made up of 14 amino acids. Sequenced material: tumor tissue from Merkel cell carcinoma. The chain has TRBV7-3 and TRBJ2-2; D uncertain. The clonotype originates from a human donor with Merkel cell carcinoma. CDR3 coding DNA: TGTGCCAGCAGCGCCCTAGAAACTACCGGGGAGCTGTTTTTT. Its translation is CASSALETTGELFF.